Each of the 20 T cell receptor beta chains below was sequenced from the same sample in a study of blood T cell repertoires in COVID-19. This table comes from immunoSEQ multiplex PCR, and its TCRdb copy is limited to in-frame clones, with some not included. The sample has fewer than 350,000 clones, 85% to 90% seen once. The sample taken for sequencing was PBMCs or T cells enriched from blood (not recorded which). The source of these receptors is a woman under 30 with acute COVID-19.

The chain combines TRBV7-9 with TRBJ2-5, with D maybe TRBD1 (6 bases). Between the trimmed V and J ends, which lost 4 bases and 2 bases, there was a span of 11 bases. Looked up from germline, CDR1 is SEHNR and CDR2 is FQNEAQ (reference sequence). The CDR3 is 14 residues long. The CDR3 nucleotides are TGTGCCAGCAGCTACGGGACAACACAAGAGACCCAGTACTTC. The encoded protein is CASSYGTTQETQYF.

The rearrangement links TRBV11-1 to TRBJ2-2; D remains unclear. This CDR3 comprises 13 residues. The germline CDR1 and CDR2 sequences are SGHAT and FQDESV (reference sequence). Trimming took off 1 base at V and 4 bases at J, with 4 bases between the two ends. The CDR3 reads CASSLELTGELFF. DNA for the CDR3: TGTGCCAGCAGCTTAGAGCTCACCGGGGAGCTGTTTTTT.

The chain is built from TRBV27 and TRBJ1-2; D not resolved. The CDR3 contains 12 residues. V was cut by 5 bases and J by 8 bases, with 12 bases left in between. Germline CDR1 reads MNHEY; CDR2 reads SMNVEV (reference sequence). The CDR3 region has the DNA TGTGCCAGCAGTCTCGAGGGCGCCGGCTACACCTTC. The encoded protein is CASSLEGAGYTF.

The chain combines TRBV4-3 with TRBJ2-6, with 7 nucleotides matching TRBD1. With 0 bases clipped from V and 4 bases from J, the junction kept 6 bases outside the gene matches. This CDR3 comprises 17 residues. The germline V gene has CDR1 LGHNA and CDR2 YSLEER. CDR3 in amino acids: CASSQDTQGDGANVLTF. Written as DNA, the CDR3 is TGCGCCAGCAGCCAAGATACTCAGGGGGACGGGGCCAACGTCCTGACTTTC.

This chain uses TRBV5-1 with TRBJ1-6; weak D call: TRBD1 (5 bases). Germline CDR1 is SGHRS and CDR2 is YFSETQ. The CDR3 spans 14 residues. Trimming took off 3 bases at V and 7 bases at J, with 11 bases between the two ends. CDR3 sequence reads: CASSSDNSNSPLHF. For the CDR3, the DNA is TGCGCCAGCAGCTCGGACAATAGCAATTCACCCCTCCACTTT.

J is TRBJ1-2 and V is TRBV5-1; the D gene is possibly TRBD1 (6 bases). CDR1 and CDR2 (germline): SGHRS, YFSETQ. V lost 0 bases and J 8 bases, leaving 17 bases between the germline ends. The CDR3 spans 15 residues. In nucleotides, the CDR3 is TGCGCCAGCAGCTTGGCTACCGGACAGCCAACAGGCTACACCTTC. It translates to CASSLATGQPTGYTF.

This rearrangement joins TRBV7-9 to TRBJ2-1, with D perhaps TRBD2 (6 bases). The CDR3 is 15 amino acids. CDR1 and CDR2 from the germline V gene are SEHNR and FQNEAQ (reference sequence). V dropped 7 bases and J dropped 2 bases, with 15 bases sitting between them. CDR3 in DNA: TGTGCCAGCATTGTGTTTAGCGGTACCTACAATGAGCAGTTCTTC. It encodes CASIVFSGTYNEQFF.

This chain uses TRBV15 with TRBJ1-3; TRBD1 is a possible D gene (5 bases). Per germline, CDR1 LNHNV and CDR2 YYDKDF (reference sequence). This CDR3 contains 14 residues. V was cut by 5 bases and J by 2 bases, with 10 bases left in between. The chain's CDR3 is CATSGGTAGNTIYF. The CDR3 region has the DNA TGTGCCACCAGCGGAGGGACTGCTGGAAACACCATATATTTT.

The chain uses TRBV18 and TRBJ1-1, with D possibly matching TRBD1 (5 bases). CDR1 is KGHSH and CDR2 is LQKENI in the germline V gene. The CDR3 extends over 13 amino acids. Deletions cut 5 bases from V and 6 bases from J, with 13 bases between. The CDR3 DNA reads TGTGCCAGCTCAGGGGCCCCTGGAGCTGAAGCTTTCTTT. It codes for CASSGAPGAEAFF.

The chain has TRBV21-1 and TRBJ2-7; TRBD2, the table's D call, lacks a check against the DNA. TRBV21-1 is noted as a pseudogene. This CDR3 has 15 residues. The CDR3 DNA reads TGTGCCAGCAGCCAGAAACTAGCGGGAGCTCTCGAGCAGTACTTC. Amino acids: CASSQKLAGALEQYF.

This sequence joins TRBV18 and TRBJ1-1, with D tentatively TRBD1 (5 bases). V lost 2 bases, J lost 4 bases, and 14 bases lay in between. CDR1 and CDR2 (germline): KGHSH, LQKENI. The CDR3 extends over 15 amino acids. CDR3 sequence (DNA): TGTGCCAGCTCACCAGATCCAGGGCATAGCACTGAAGCTTTCTTT. This translates into CASSPDPGHSTEAFF. Together with reference TRBV18 and TRBJ1-1, the CDR3 gives the full variable domain: NAGVMQNPRHLVRRRGQEARLRCSPMKGHSHVYWYRQLPEEGLKFMVYLQKENIIDESGMPKERFSAEFPKEGPSILRIQQVVRGDSAAYFCASSPDPGHSTEAFFGQGTRLTVV.

V and J are TRBV30 and TRBJ1-6, with a possible D match to TRBD1 (5 bases). V was clipped by 4 bases and J by 6 bases, with 13 bases between them. The CDR3 consists of 14 residues. Looked up from germline, CDR1 is GTSNPN and CDR2 is SVGIG (reference sequence). The CDR3 nucleotides read TGTGCCTGGACGCTAGACAGTATTAATTCACCCCTCCACTTT. The encoded protein is CAWTLDSINSPLHF.

V usage is TRBV23-1 and J usage is TRBJ2-7; 7 bases agree with TRBD2. TRBV23-1 is flagged as an ORF with uncertain function. There are 17 residues in the CDR3. J gave up 2 bases and V 0 bases, and 10 bases lay outside the gene matches. The CDR3 sequence is CASSQSLGGGTAYEQYF. Written as DNA, the CDR3 is TGCGCCAGCAGTCAATCCCTGGGGGGGGGAACCGCCTACGAGCAGTACTTC.

This chain uses TRBV27 with TRBJ1-1; no clear D gene. V was cut by 2 bases and J by 3 bases, with 7 bases left in between. This CDR3 has 13 residues. CDR1 is MNHEY and CDR2 is SMNVEV in the germline V gene (reference sequence). CDR3 DNA sequence: TGTGCCAGCAGTTTAGTCCGTCACACTGAAGCTTTCTTT. Its protein product is CASSLVRHTEAFF.

This clone is a singleton in its sample. This chain links TRBV6-5 with TRBJ1-2; TRBD1 aligns across 7 bases. The junction had 5 bases not matched to a gene; V was cut back by 2 bases and J by 5 bases. CDR3 size: 14 residues. The V gene's germline CDR1 is MNHEY and CDR2 SVGAGI. The CDR3 DNA reads as TGTGCCAGCAGTTACCAGGGGACAGCGTATGGCTACACCTTC. The encoded protein is CASSYQGTAYGYTF.

The CDR3 spells CASSPNGLGVQPQHF. The CDR3 region has the DNA TGTGCCAGCAGCCCAAACGGGTTGGGTGTTCAGCCCCAGCATTTT. The chain uses TRBV7-2 and TRBJ1-5; D not resolved. V lost 5 bases, J lost 6 bases, and 17 bases lay in between. The CDR3 has 15 amino acids. Germline lookup yields CDR1 SGHTA and CDR2 FQGNSA.

This clone was seen just once. The chain is built from TRBV5-5 and TRBJ1-3, with a possible D match to TRBD1 (6 bases). V lost 4 bases, J lost 4 bases, and 18 bases lay in between. The CDR3 covers 16 residues. Germline values: CDR1 SGHKS, CDR2 YYEKEE (reference sequence). CDR3 DNA sequence: TGTGCCAGCAGCCCTACCAGGACAGCAAAGGGAAACACCATATATTTT. The encoded protein is CASSPTRTAKGNTIYF.

The V call is TRBV5-1, the J call TRBJ2-3; a possible D gene is TRBD2 (6 bases). Germline CDR1 SGHRS, CDR2 YFSETQ. Trimming removed 7 bases from V and 6 bases from J, with 15 bases in between. This CDR3 is 13 amino acids long. The CDR3 DNA is TGCGCCAGCCGGGACTCCACTGGGGATACGCAGTATTTT. The encoded protein is CASRDSTGDTQYF.

This clone has more than one count but fewer than ten. The V and J genes are TRBV28 and TRBJ2-2; D is possibly TRBD1 (5 bases). The CDR3 is 13 residues long. V gave up 7 bases and J gave up 1 base, with 7 bases separating them. CDR1 and CDR2 (germline): MDHEN, SYDVKM. The DNA of the CDR3 is TGTGCCAGCAACGGACAGAACACCGGGGAGCTGTTTTTT. It translates to CASNGQNTGELFF.

This rearrangement joins TRBV18 to TRBJ2-4; tentatively, D is TRBD2 (6 bases). Germline lookup yields CDR1 KGHSH and CDR2 LQKENI. This CDR3 is 16 amino acids long. V was trimmed by 3 bases and J by 0 bases, leaving 12 bases between them. The DNA for the CDR3 is TGTGCCAGCTCACCCGCGGGACTCGGAGCCAAAAACATTCAGTACTTC. Translating gives CASSPAGLGAKNIQYF.